These T cell receptor beta chains were read from a single sample in a study of blood T cells in healthy people across ages. TCRdb passed the 5' RACE reads through MiXCR, listing each CDR3 protein once. The repertoire holds about 1.8 million distinct CDR3 sequences, with about 50% as singletons. The sample comprised blood. These receptors all come from a woman aged 40-49 years in good health. Both conserved end residues are part of each CDR3. A D gene is named only where the DNA matches it firmly. The size entry is marked missing in some rows and otherwise reads once, few, many or a size class.

j_gene,d_gene,abundance,v_gene,CDR3aa,CDR3nt
TRBJ2-1,TRBD2,NA,TRBV29-1,CSVGGFGDEQFF,TGCAGCGTCGGGGGGTTTGGCGATGAGCAGTTCTTC
TRBJ2-3,NA,NA,TRBV24-1,CATTTGDFTDTQYF,TGTGCCACCACCACAGGGGACTTCACAGATACGCAGTATTTT
TRBJ1-1,NA,few,TRBV7-2,CASSLDQGREAFF,TGTGCCAGCAGCTTAGACCAGGGTCGTGAAGCTTTCTTT
TRBJ2-7,NA,NA,TRBV6-5,CASSGVLSSYEQYF,TGTGCCAGCAGTGGAGTTCTGAGCTCCTACGAGCAGTACTTC
TRBJ2-3,TRBD2,few,TRBV20-1,CSPATSGRRTDTQYF,TGCAGTCCTGCGACTAGCGGGAGACGCACAGATACGCAGTATTTT
TRBJ1-2,TRBD1,few,TRBV20-1,CSARTDRGYYGYTF,TGCAGTGCAAGAACGGACAGGGGGTACTATGGCTACACCTTC
TRBJ2-7,TRBD2,few,TRBV29-1,CSVLTSGGRYEQYF,TGCAGCGTCCTGACTAGCGGGGGCCGGTACGAGCAGTACTTC
TRBJ2-3,NA,once,TRBV3-1,CASSPSKHGGTDTQYF,TGTGCCAGCAGCCCATCCAAACACGGGGGAACAGATACGCAGTATTTT
TRBJ2-1,NA,few,TRBV11-2,CASSPMSATGRPYNEQFF,TGTGCCAGCAGCCCCATGTCGGCGACTGGACGACCATACAATGAGCAGTTCTTC
TRBJ2-5,NA,NA,TRBV5-6,CASSLRLQNQETQYF,TGTGCCAGCAGCTTGAGGCTACAGAATCAAGAGACCCAGTACTTC
TRBJ2-5,NA,NA,TRBV20-1,CSTNSGGGTQYF,TGCAGTACCAACTCGGGGGGCGGGACCCAGTACTTC
TRBJ1-2,NA,NA,TRBV6-2/TRBV6-3,CASSSTSRTVNYGYTF,TGTGCCAGCAGTTCAACTTCCAGGACAGTTAACTATGGCTACACCTTC
TRBJ2-7,NA,once,TRBV10-1,CASSGDKSYEQYF,TGCGCCAGCAGTGGGGACAAGAGCTACGAGCAGTACTTC
TRBJ2-7,NA,NA,TRBV28,CASSSGRAGTYEQYF,TGTGCCAGCAGTTCGGGACGAGCGGGCACCTACGAGCAGTACTTC
TRBJ2-7,NA,NA,TRBV7-2,CASSLGWMRAGVNEQYF,TGTGCCAGCAGCTTAGGTTGGATGCGGGCAGGGGTAAACGAGCAGTACTTC
TRBJ2-2,NA,NA,TRBV7-9,CASSPQQSYTGELFF,TGTGCCAGCAGCCCACAACAAAGTTACACCGGGGAGCTGTTTTTT
TRBJ2-4,TRBD1,few,TRBV4-3,CASSQGPGQGYNIQYF,TGCGCCAGCAGCCAGGGACCGGGACAGGGGTATAACATTCAGTACTTC
TRBJ2-6,NA,NA,TRBV14,CASSHPRTRARIDSGANVLTF,TGTGCCAGCAGCCACCCCAGGACCCGGGCACGGATAGACTCTGGGGCCAACGTCCTGACTTTC
TRBJ2-5,NA,NA,TRBV6-5,CASSSHPLGTQYF,TGTGCCAGCAGCTCCCACCCATTGGGGACCCAGTACTTC
TRBJ1-5,NA,NA,TRBV20-1,CSARTAGQPQHF,TGCAGTGCTCGGACAGCGGGTCAGCCCCAGCATTTT
TRBJ1-2,NA,NA,TRBV29-1,CSVLLRRGGTASGGYTF,TGCAGCGTCCTACTTCGAAGAGGGGGAACGGCTTCTGGTGGCTACACCTTC
TRBJ1-4,NA,few,TRBV29-1,CSVEALGTEDEKLFF,TGCAGCGTTGAAGCACTGGGGACGGAGGATGAAAAACTGTTTTTT
TRBJ2-1,TRBD2,once,TRBV27,CASSLWPPGLADPSNEQFF,TGTGCCAGCAGTTTATGGCCTCCGGGACTAGCGGACCCCAGCAATGAGCAGTTCTTC
TRBJ2-6,NA,NA,TRBV20-1,CSARRAGTYSGANVLTF,TGCAGTGCTAGAAGGGCGGGGACTTACTCTGGGGCCAACGTCCTGACTTTC
TRBJ2-1,TRBD2,NA,TRBV5-1,CASSQRLAGSNWDYNEQFF,TGCGCCAGCAGTCAAAGACTAGCGGGGTCCAATTGGGACTACAATGAGCAGTTCTTC
TRBJ2-3,TRBD2,NA,TRBV4-1,CASSGAGARPLTSTDTQYF,TGCGCCAGCAGCGGAGCGGGGGCCCGGCCCCTCACTAGCACAGATACGCAGTATTTT
TRBJ1-5,TRBD1,NA,TRBV20-1,CSARRTGQFQPQHF,TGCAGTGCTAGAAGGACAGGGCAGTTTCAGCCCCAGCATTTT
TRBJ2-7,TRBD2,many,TRBV7-8,CASSPREEITYEQYF,TGTGCCAGCAGCCCGCGGGAGGAGATAACCTACGAGCAGTACTTC
TRBJ2-5,TRBD2,few,TRBV29-1,CSVEDQRGWGETQYF,TGCAGCGTTGAAGATCAGCGGGGTTGGGGGGAGACCCAGTACTTC
TRBJ1-1,TRBD1,NA,TRBV20-1,CSARLTGGTSEAFF,TGCAGTGCTAGACTGACAGGGGGAACCAGTGAAGCTTTCTTT
TRBJ2-3,NA,NA,TRBV4-3,CASSQDEPAASTDTQYF,TGCGCCAGCAGCCAAGATGAGCCAGCGGCGAGCACAGATACGCAGTATTTT
TRBJ1-5,TRBD1,few,TRBV29-1,CSALTGLLEPQHF,TGCAGCGCCCTGACAGGGTTGTTAGAGCCCCAGCATTTT
TRBJ2-7,NA,NA,TRBV7-2,CASSLEGTTSSYEQYF,TGTGCCAGCAGCTTAGAGGGGACGACGAGCTCCTACGAGCAGTACTTC
TRBJ2-1,NA,once,TRBV5-6,CASSSMAGAAETQFF,TGTGCCAGCTCGTCCATGGCGGGGGCGGCAGAGACCCAGTTCTTC
TRBJ1-2,TRBD1,few,TRBV6-5,CASRPGQGYGYTF,TGTGCCAGCAGGCCGGGACAGGGCTATGGCTACACCTTC
TRBJ1-5,NA,NA,TRBV12-3/TRBV12-4,CASSPRAGAYSNQPQHF,TGTGCCAGCAGCCCGCGGGCAGGCGCTTATAGCAATCAGCCCCAGCATTTT
TRBJ2-7,NA,NA,TRBV10-2,CASSEGQPVEQYF,TGCGCCAGCAGTGAGGGACAGCCCGTCGAGCAGTACTTC
TRBJ2-3,TRBD2,NA,TRBV29-1,CSVDLGSGSRTDTQYF,TGCAGCGTTGACCTGGGTAGCGGGAGCCGCACAGATACGCAGTATTTT
TRBJ2-6,NA,NA,TRBV6-2/TRBV6-3,CASSYSHTQPGANVLTF,TGTGCCAGCAGTTACTCCCACACACAGCCCGGGGCCAACGTCCTGACTTTC